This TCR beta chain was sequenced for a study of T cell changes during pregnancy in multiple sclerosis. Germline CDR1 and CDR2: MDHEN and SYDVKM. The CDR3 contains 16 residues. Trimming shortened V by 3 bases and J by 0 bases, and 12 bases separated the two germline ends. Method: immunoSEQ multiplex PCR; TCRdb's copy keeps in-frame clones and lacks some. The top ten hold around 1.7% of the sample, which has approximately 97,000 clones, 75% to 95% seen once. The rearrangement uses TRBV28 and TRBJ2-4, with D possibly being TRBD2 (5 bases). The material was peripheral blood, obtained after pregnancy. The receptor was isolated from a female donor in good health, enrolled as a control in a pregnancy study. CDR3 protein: CASSFRRELAKNIQYF. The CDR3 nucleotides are TGTGCCAGCAGTTTTCGACGGGAACTAGCCAAAAACATTCAGTACTTC.